These 26 T cell receptor beta chains were all obtained from the same sample, sequenced in a study of blood T cell repertoires in COVID-19. Sequenced by immunoSEQ multiplex PCR; TCRdb stores in-frame clones only, minus some. The sample consists of about 220,000 clones, roughly 80% of them appearing once. The sequencing input was peripheral blood. Every receptor here comes from a woman in her 70s with COVID-19, enrolled during active disease.

This chain connects TRBV11-3 to TRBJ1-1; 7 nucleotides match TRBD1. Germline CDR1 reads SGHNT; CDR2 reads YENEEA. CDR3 length equals 13 residues. V shed 0 bases, J shed 8 bases, and the junction held 3 bases outside the gene matches. Written as DNA, the CDR3 is TGTGCCAGCAGCTTAGATCTAGGGGGCGAAGCTTTCTTT. Translated, it gives CASSLDLGGEAFF.

The J gene is TRBJ2-1, the V gene TRBV11-2; 8 bases agree with TRBD2. The ends lost 3 bases at V and 10 bases at J; junction bases unmatched: 11. The CDR3 length is 15 residues. The germline CDR1 and CDR2 sequences are SGHAT and FQNNGV. The CDR3 here is CASSFTSGSPTEQFF. The CDR3 bases are TGTGCCAGCAGCTTTACTAGCGGATCCCCCACGGAGCAGTTCTTC. The whole variable domain, remainder taken from reference TRBV11-2 and TRBJ2-1, is EAGVAQSPRYKIIEKRQSVAFWCNPISGHATLYWYQQILGQGPKLLIQFQNNGVVDDSQLPKDRFSAERLKGVDSTLKIQPAKLEDSAVYLCASSFTSGSPTEQFFGPGTRLTVL.

The gene calls are TRBV7-3 and TRBJ2-1; D might be TRBD2 (5 bases). From germline, CDR1 is SGHTA and CDR2 FQGTGA. Trimming shortened V by 5 bases and J by 0 bases, and 11 bases separated the two germline ends. The CDR3 spans 15 residues. CDR3 residues: CASSPSGSSYNEQFF. CDR3 nucleotide sequence: TGTGCCAGCAGCCCCTCGGGGAGCTCCTACAATGAGCAGTTCTTC.

This chain links TRBV4-3 with TRBJ2-2; D may be TRBD2 (6 bases). With 4 bases removed from V and 3 bases from J, the gap between germline ends came to 12 bases. From germline, CDR1 is LGHNA and CDR2 YSLEER. This CDR3 spans 15 amino acids. The CDR3 bases are TGCGCCAGCAGCCGGAGGGCCAGGGACACCGGGGAGCTGTTTTTT. Translation gives CASSRRARDTGELFF.

This chain connects TRBV3-1 (or the pseudogene TRBV3-2) to TRBJ2-1; D is possibly TRBD2 (5 bases). Trimming took off 3 bases at V and 8 bases at J, with 8 bases between the two ends. The CDR3 consists of 12 residues. Germline V gene data show CDR1 as LGHDT and CDR2 as YNNKEL (reference sequence). The CDR3 sequence is CASSQIGDEQFF. DNA for the CDR3: TGTGCCAGCAGCCAGATCGGGGATGAGCAGTTCTTC.

CDR3 protein: CASRGRTEAFF. DNA of the CDR3: TGTGCCAGCAGGGGGCGAACTGAAGCTTTCTTT. The gene calls are TRBV28 and TRBJ1-1, with D possibly TRBD1 on 5 matching bases. The germline V and J ends were trimmed by 6 bases and 5 bases, with 7 bases remaining between them. This CDR3 spans 11 amino acids. Germline loops: CDR1 MDHEN, CDR2 SYDVKM.

Worth noting for this clone: One end of the junction is discordant with germline, which a read error may explain. The chain links TRBV6-6 to TRBJ2-3; possibly TRBD2 for D (6 bases). In germline, CDR1 is MNHNY, CDR2 SVGAGI (reference sequence). The CDR3 runs 15 residues. CDR3 DNA: TGTGCCAGCAGTTTTAGCGGTTTCTCCACATATACGCAGTATTTT. Its protein product is CASSFSGFSTYTQYF.

This chain uses TRBV19 with TRBJ1-2, with TRBD1 as a possible D gene (5 bases). The germline CDR1 and CDR2 sequences are LNHDA and SQIVND (reference sequence). CDR3 length: 13 residues. V shed 3 bases and J shed 5 bases, with 10 bases lying between them. CDR3: CASSIPTAYGYTF. CDR3 in DNA: TGTGCCAGTAGTATCCCGACAGCTTATGGCTACACCTTC.

The chain recombines TRBV25-1 with TRBJ2-6; D perhaps matches TRBD2 (5 bases). CDR3 length: 18 amino acids. Trimming stripped 1 base from V and 2 bases from J, with 15 bases between. Germline loops: CDR1 MGHDK, CDR2 SYGVNS. The CDR3 nucleotides read TGTGCCAGCAGTGAATCCCTCCCCGTCGGGGCTGGGGCCAACGTCCTGACTTTC. Translated: CASSESLPVGAGANVLTF.

This clone was seen only once. This chain links TRBV6-5 with TRBJ2-1, with TRBD1 as a possible D gene (6 bases). Trimming stripped 6 bases from V and 4 bases from J, with 13 bases between. Germline-derived CDR1 and CDR2 are MNHEY and SVGAGI. The CDR3 length is 14 residues. The CDR3, as DNA: TGTGCCAGCAGCCGCCTGGGACAATACAATGAGCAGTTCTTC. Translating it yields CASSRLGQYNEQFF.

V gene TRBV3-1 (or the pseudogene TRBV3-2) combines with J gene TRBJ1-2; TRBD1 matches 8 bases. The CDR3 covers 14 residues. Germline lookup yields CDR1 LGHDT and CDR2 YNNKEL (reference sequence). With V trimmed by 6 bases and J by 2 bases, 5 bases remained unmatched. The CDR3 region is CASSLGQANYGYTF. CDR3 sequence (DNA): TGTGCCAGCAGTCTGGGACAGGCGAACTATGGCTACACCTTC.

The rearrangement uses TRBV5-1 and TRBJ2-3, with 8 bases that match TRBD1. Losses at the gene ends were 0 bases for V and 5 bases for J; bases not matched to a gene: 5. Germline V gene data show CDR1 as SGHRS and CDR2 as YFSETQ. The CDR3 runs to 15 residues. CDR3 nucleotides: TGCGCCAGCAGCTTGGGCGGACAGGGTAAAGATACGCAGTATTTT. It specifies CASSLGGQGKDTQYF.

V usage is TRBV5-1 and J usage is TRBJ2-5, with no clear D. V lost 2 bases and J 5 bases, leaving 16 bases between the germline ends. The CDR3 is 15 residues long. Germline V gene lookup returns CDR1 SGHRS and CDR2 YFSETQ. The CDR3 region has the DNA TGCGCCAGCAGCTTTAGTTTGTCGCCTGGTGAGACCCAGTACTTC. Translated, it gives CASSFSLSPGETQYF.

The CDR3 nucleotides are TGTGCCAGCAGTTTAGGGGGCGAGGGTTCACCCCTCCACTTT. Translating it yields CASSLGGEGSPLHF. The rearrangement links TRBV28 to TRBJ1-6, with a weak D call TRBD1 (6 bases). Germline V gives CDR1 MDHEN, CDR2 SYDVKM. Trimming shortened V by 2 bases and J by 9 bases, and 11 bases separated the two germline ends. CDR3 length equals 14 residues.

This clone showed up many times. V gene TRBV4-1 combines with J gene TRBJ2-1, with 10 bases matching TRBD2. Germline CDR1 MGHRA, CDR2 YSYEKL. The CDR3 is made up of 17 amino acids. With V trimmed by 0 bases and J by 7 bases, 9 bases remained unmatched. CDR3 nucleotide sequence: TGCGCCAGCAGCCAAGATGGGAGTAGCGGGAGGTGGAATGAGCAGTTCTTC. It is translated as CASSQDGSSGRWNEQFF.

The CDR3 protein is CASTGASGSYTGELFF. CDR3 DNA: TGTGCCAGTACTGGGGCTAGCGGGAGTTACACCGGGGAGCTGTTTTTT. The chain couples TRBV19 to TRBJ2-2; 10 bases are a match to TRBD2. The V and J ends lost 7 bases and 3 bases, in that order; junction bases with no gene match: 8. Germline CDR1 LNHDA, CDR2 SQIVND (reference sequence). The CDR3 totals 16 residues.

This sequence joins TRBV7-2 and TRBJ1-3, with D possibly being TRBD1 (5 bases). The V and J ends lost 5 bases and 2 bases respectively, with 13 bases between them. Per germline, CDR1 SGHTA and CDR2 FQGNSA. The CDR3 consists of 15 residues. The chain's CDR3 is CASSATPGPGNTIYF. In nucleotides, the CDR3 is TGTGCCAGCAGCGCGACTCCAGGGCCTGGAAACACCATATATTTT.

This chain joins TRBV28 and TRBJ2-1; D is unresolved. The germline V gene encodes CDR1 MDHEN and CDR2 SYDVKM. The V end was cut by 5 bases, the J end by 7 bases, with 3 bases between. The CDR3 loop spans 10 amino acids. The DNA of the CDR3 is TGTGCCAGCAGTACAAATGAGCAGTTCTTC. This encodes CASSTNEQFF.

This clone was observed a single time. The chain employs TRBV7-6 and TRBJ2-7; D unclear. The CDR3 is made up of 12 amino acids. The germline V gene encodes CDR1 SGHVS and CDR2 FNYEAQ. V dropped 5 bases and J dropped 3 bases, with 8 bases sitting between them. DNA of the CDR3: TGTGCCAGCAGCCCAACGGGCTACGAGCAGTACTTC. It yields the protein CASSPTGYEQYF.

This clone showed up just once. This sequence joins TRBV30 and TRBJ1-6; a possible D gene is TRBD1 (6 bases). CDR3 length equals 14 residues. CDR1 GTSNPN and CDR2 SVGIG come from the germline V gene (reference sequence). V gave up 3 bases and J gave up 12 bases, with 18 bases separating them. The CDR3 DNA reads TGTGCCTGGAGCCAGGGGCAGGGAAGTTTACCCCTCCACTTT. Amino acid sequence: CAWSQGQGSLPLHF.

This clone occurred once. The rearrangement links TRBV14 to TRBJ1-6; 7 bases match TRBD1. Germline CDR1 is SGHDN and CDR2 is FVKESK. This CDR3 comprises 15 residues. The trim removed 5 bases at V and 8 bases at J, leaving 9 bases unmatched. For the CDR3, the DNA is TGTGCCAGCAGCTATCGGACAGGAGGCTATTCACCCCTCCACTTT. Translation gives CASSYRTGGYSPLHF.

In this sample, this clone turned up a few times. The chain carries TRBV20-1 and TRBJ2-7, with 13 bases aligning to TRBD2. Germline V lookup: CDR1 DFQATT, CDR2 SNEGSKA (reference sequence). J gave up 2 bases and V 3 bases, and 10 bases lay outside the gene matches. The CDR3 contains 17 residues. This CDR3 is CSASDLGTSGTPYEQYF. As DNA, the CDR3 is TGCAGTGCTAGTGATCTCGGGACTAGCGGGACCCCCTACGAGCAGTACTTC.

The genes are TRBV28 and TRBJ1-5, with D unclear. The CDR3 runs to 12 residues. The ends were cut back, 4 bases at V and 4 bases at J, with 5 bases in the middle. Germline CDR1 is MDHEN and CDR2 is SYDVKM. CDR3: CASSYGNQPQHF. The CDR3 nucleotides are TGTGCCAGCAGTTACGGGAATCAGCCCCAGCATTTT.

The chain carries TRBV3-1 (or the pseudogene TRBV3-2) and TRBJ1-2; the D gene is possibly TRBD1 (5 bases). The V gene's germline CDR1 is LGHDT and CDR2 YNNKEL (reference sequence). This CDR3 has 15 residues. Trimming took off 5 bases at V and 3 bases at J, with 16 bases between the two ends. The CDR3 spells CASSLRPTAYYGYTF. For the CDR3, the DNA is TGTGCCAGCAGCTTGAGACCGACAGCCTACTATGGCTACACCTTC.

The V and J genes are TRBV10-1 and TRBJ1-1; TRBD1 is a possible D gene (5 bases). V lost 9 bases, J lost 4 bases, and 15 bases lay in between. CDR1 and CDR2 from the germline V gene are WNHNN and SYGVQD (reference sequence). The CDR3 covers 13 residues. CDR3 in DNA: TGCGCCAGTAGATTACAGGAGGGCACTGAAGCTTTCTTT. Encoded protein: CASRLQEGTEAFF.

This clone has only a few counts. The V gene is TRBV27, the J gene TRBJ1-1; 10 nucleotides line up with TRBD1. CDR3 length equals 14 residues. V gave up 0 bases and J gave up 8 bases; unmatched junction bases: 3. Germline V CDR1 and CDR2: MNHEY, SMNVEV (reference sequence). The CDR3 region has the DNA TGTGCCAGCAGTTTATCTGGGACAGGGGTCGAAGCTTTCTTT. Protein product: CASSLSGTGVEAFF.